These 10 T cell receptor beta chains share one sample of origin, sequenced in a study of shared clonotypes between healthy human individuals. Clones were read by immunoSEQ multiplex PCR, and TCRdb kept only the in-frame ones, dropping some. The profile shows roughly 1,600,000 clones, 97% to 99% of them singletons. Input material: naive CD4+ T cells sorted from blood. Subset denoted: CD45RA+ positively selected. All receptors come from a man aged 25-45 years in good health.

This clone was seen once. The chain couples TRBV5-4 to TRBJ2-5, with unresolved D. Germline values: CDR1 SGHNT, CDR2 YYREEE (reference sequence). The V end lost 5 bases, the J end lost 3 bases, and 11 bases lay between the germline ends. The CDR3 has 13 residues. CDR3 sequence reads: CASRPVGKETQYF. In DNA form, the CDR3 reads TGTGCCAGCAGACCGGTGGGTAAAGAGACCCAGTACTTC.

V is TRBV5-5 and J is TRBJ2-1, with TRBD2 identical over 7 bases. The V gene end was trimmed by 4 bases and the J gene end by 10 bases; junction bases not matched to a gene: 11. CDR1 is SGHKS and CDR2 is YYEKEE in the germline V gene (reference sequence). This CDR3 has 14 amino acids. CDR3 amino acids: CASSHLSGGREQFF. CDR3 nucleotides: TGTGCCAGCAGCCACCTGTCGGGGGGTCGAGAGCAGTTCTTC.

This clone was seen once. The CDR3 region is CAISGLKGYEQYF. The DNA for the CDR3 is TGTGCCATCAGTGGTCTAAAAGGGTACGAGCAGTACTTC. J is TRBJ2-7 and V is TRBV10-3; the D is unclear. Trimming left V 4 bases short and J 4 bases short, with 11 bases between. The CDR3 runs 13 residues. Germline CDR1 reads ENHRY; CDR2 reads SYGVKD.

The chain has TRBV4-3 and TRBJ2-5; D is ambiguous. Germline V gene sequence: CDR1 LGHNA, CDR2 YSLEER. The length of the CDR3 is 14 residues. Trimming cost V 3 bases and J 0 bases, with 8 bases left between them. CDR3 protein: CASSQAADQETQYF. In DNA form, the CDR3 reads TGCGCCAGCAGCCAGGCCGCGGACCAAGAGACCCAGTACTTC.

The chain is built from TRBV9 and TRBJ1-1, with a weak D call TRBD1 (5 bases). Looked up from germline, CDR1 is SGDLS and CDR2 is YYNGEE. There are 14 residues in the CDR3. Trimming took off 4 bases at V and 0 bases at J, with 10 bases between the two ends. The CDR3 spells CASSPGTVNTEAFF. DNA for the CDR3: TGTGCCAGCAGCCCTGGGACGGTGAACACTGAAGCTTTCTTT.

The DNA for the CDR3 is TGTGCCAGCAGGACCCCCGGGACAGGGAATGAAAAACTGTTTTTT. Its translation: CASRTPGTGNEKLFF. The genes are TRBV7-2 and TRBJ1-4, with TRBD1 matching over 9 bases. Per germline, CDR1 SGHTA and CDR2 FQGNSA. V was clipped by 6 bases and J by 5 bases; unmatched bases: 7. The CDR3 runs 15 residues.

The chain employs TRBV19 and TRBJ1-5, with 7 nucleotides matching TRBD1. CDR1 is LNHDA and CDR2 is SQIVND in the germline V gene (reference sequence). The CDR3 extends over 17 amino acids. The junction had 7 bases not matched to a gene; V was cut back by 0 bases and J by 2 bases. The CDR3 coding sequence is TGTGCCAGTAGTATAGATCGGAGACAGGGCCGCAATCAGCCCCAGCATTTT. This translates into CASSIDRRQGRNQPQHF.

J is TRBJ2-2 and V is TRBV7-2; possibly TRBD2 for D (6 bases). The CDR3 contains 19 residues. V was cut by 5 bases and J by 0 bases, with 22 bases left in between. Per germline, CDR1 SGHTA and CDR2 FQGNSA. The CDR3 loop is CASSTKTWREASNTGELFF. CDR3 coding DNA: TGTGCCAGCAGCACAAAAACATGGCGGGAAGCCTCGAACACCGGGGAGCTGTTTTTT.

V is TRBV2 and J is TRBJ1-4, with unresolved D. Germline assignment: CDR1 SNHLY and CDR2 FYNNEI. Trimming shortened V by 6 bases and J by 8 bases, and 13 bases separated the two germline ends. The CDR3 length is 13 residues. The CDR3 bases are TGTGCCAGCAGCCAAAACCGGGGAGAAAAACTGTTTTTT. It translates to CASSQNRGEKLFF. Drawing the rest from reference TRBV2 and TRBJ1-4, the complete variable domain is EPEVTQTPSHQVTQMGQEVILRCVPISNHLYFYWYRQILGQKVEFLVSFYNNEISEKSEIFDDQFSVERPDGSNFTLKIRSTKLEDSAMYFCASSQNRGEKLFFGSGTQLSVL.

This clone was seen a single time. The chain recombines TRBV5-1 with TRBJ2-7, with 12 bases aligning to TRBD1. The junction had 9 bases not matched to a gene; V was cut back by 4 bases and J by 4 bases. This CDR3 spans 16 amino acids. CDR1 is SGHRS, CDR2 YFSETQ, per germline. CDR3: CASSPGRDRGLYEQYF. CDR3 coding DNA: TGCGCCAGCAGCCCGGGCCGGGACAGGGGGCTTTACGAGCAGTACTTC.